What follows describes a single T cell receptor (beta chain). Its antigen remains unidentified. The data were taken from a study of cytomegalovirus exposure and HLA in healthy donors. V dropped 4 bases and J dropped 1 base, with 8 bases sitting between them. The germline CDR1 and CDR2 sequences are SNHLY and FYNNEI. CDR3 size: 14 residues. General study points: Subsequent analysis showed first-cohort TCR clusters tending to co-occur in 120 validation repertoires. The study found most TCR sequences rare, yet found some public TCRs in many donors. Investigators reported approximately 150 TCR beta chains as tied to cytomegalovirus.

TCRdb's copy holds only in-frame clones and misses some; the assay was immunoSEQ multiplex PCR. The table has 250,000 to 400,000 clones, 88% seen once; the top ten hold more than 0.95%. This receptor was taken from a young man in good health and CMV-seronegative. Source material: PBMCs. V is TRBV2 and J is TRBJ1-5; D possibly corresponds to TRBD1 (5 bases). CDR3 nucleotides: TGTGCCAGCAGTGGGGGCAGGAGCAATCAGCCCCAGCATTTT. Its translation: CASSGGRSNQPQHF.